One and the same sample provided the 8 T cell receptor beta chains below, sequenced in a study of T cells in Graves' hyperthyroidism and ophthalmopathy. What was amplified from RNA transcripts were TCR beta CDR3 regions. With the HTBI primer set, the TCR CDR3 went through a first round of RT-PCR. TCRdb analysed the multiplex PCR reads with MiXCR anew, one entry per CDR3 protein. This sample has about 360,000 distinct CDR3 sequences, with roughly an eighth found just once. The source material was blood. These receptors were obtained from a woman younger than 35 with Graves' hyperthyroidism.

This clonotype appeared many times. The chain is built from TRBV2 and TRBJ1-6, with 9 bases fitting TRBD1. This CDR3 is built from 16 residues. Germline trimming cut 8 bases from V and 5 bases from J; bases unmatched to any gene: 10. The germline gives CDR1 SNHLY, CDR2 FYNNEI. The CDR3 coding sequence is TGTGCCAGCGGGGACAGGGCTAGTCTAGATAATTCACCCCTCCACTTT. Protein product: CASGDRASLDNSPLHF.

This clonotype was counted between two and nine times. The CDR3 DNA reads TGTGCCAGCAGCCGGGAGGACAGGGGGAGAAGCTACACCTTC. Protein: CASSREDRGRSYTF. The chain is built from TRBV3-1 and TRBJ1-2; 10 positions match TRBD1. There are 14 residues in the CDR3. The V segment lost 4 bases and the J segment 9 bases; nucleotides outside the gene matches: 8. In germline, CDR1 is LGHDT, CDR2 YNNKEL (reference sequence).

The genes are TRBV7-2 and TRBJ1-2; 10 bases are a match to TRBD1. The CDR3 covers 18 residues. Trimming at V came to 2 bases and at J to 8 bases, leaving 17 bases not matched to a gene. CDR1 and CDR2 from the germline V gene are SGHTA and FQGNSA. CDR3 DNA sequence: TGTGCCAGCAGCTTACGCGACAGGGGGCGTACAAGCGGTCTCGGCTACACCTTC. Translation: CASSLRDRGRTSGLGYTF.

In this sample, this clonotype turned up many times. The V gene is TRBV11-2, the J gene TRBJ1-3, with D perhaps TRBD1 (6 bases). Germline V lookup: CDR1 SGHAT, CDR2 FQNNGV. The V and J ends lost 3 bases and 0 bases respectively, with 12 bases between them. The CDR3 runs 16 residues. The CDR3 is CASSFDRPSSGNTIYF. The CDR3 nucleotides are TGTGCCAGCAGCTTTGACAGGCCCTCCTCTGGAAACACCATATATTTT.

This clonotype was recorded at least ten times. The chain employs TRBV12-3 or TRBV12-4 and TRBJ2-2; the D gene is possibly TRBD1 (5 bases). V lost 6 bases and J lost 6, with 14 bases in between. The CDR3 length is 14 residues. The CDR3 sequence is CASRLAPGPGELFF. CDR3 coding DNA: TGTGCCAGCAGACTCGCGCCAGGGCCCGGGGAGCTGTTTTTT.

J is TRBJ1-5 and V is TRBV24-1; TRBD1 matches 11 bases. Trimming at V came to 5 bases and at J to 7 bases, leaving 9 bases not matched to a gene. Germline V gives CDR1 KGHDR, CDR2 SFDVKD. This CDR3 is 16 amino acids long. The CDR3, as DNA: TGTGCCACCAGTGCCCGGGACAGGGGGACGGGGCAGCCCCAGCATTTT. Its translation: CATSARDRGTGQPQHF.

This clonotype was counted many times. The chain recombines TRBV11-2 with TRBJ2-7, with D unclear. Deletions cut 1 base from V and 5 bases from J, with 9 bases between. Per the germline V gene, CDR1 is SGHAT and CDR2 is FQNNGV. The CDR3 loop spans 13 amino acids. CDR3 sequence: CASSLGVADEQYF. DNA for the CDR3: TGTGCCAGCAGCTTAGGGGTGGCGGACGAGCAGTACTTC.

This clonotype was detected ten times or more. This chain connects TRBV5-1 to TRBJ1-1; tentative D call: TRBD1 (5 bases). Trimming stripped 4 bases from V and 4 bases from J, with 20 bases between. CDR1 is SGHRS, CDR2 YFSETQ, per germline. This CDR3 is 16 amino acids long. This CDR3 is CASSPGLLRVPTEAFF. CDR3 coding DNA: TGCGCCAGCAGCCCCGGACTCCTCAGGGTTCCCACTGAAGCTTTCTTT.